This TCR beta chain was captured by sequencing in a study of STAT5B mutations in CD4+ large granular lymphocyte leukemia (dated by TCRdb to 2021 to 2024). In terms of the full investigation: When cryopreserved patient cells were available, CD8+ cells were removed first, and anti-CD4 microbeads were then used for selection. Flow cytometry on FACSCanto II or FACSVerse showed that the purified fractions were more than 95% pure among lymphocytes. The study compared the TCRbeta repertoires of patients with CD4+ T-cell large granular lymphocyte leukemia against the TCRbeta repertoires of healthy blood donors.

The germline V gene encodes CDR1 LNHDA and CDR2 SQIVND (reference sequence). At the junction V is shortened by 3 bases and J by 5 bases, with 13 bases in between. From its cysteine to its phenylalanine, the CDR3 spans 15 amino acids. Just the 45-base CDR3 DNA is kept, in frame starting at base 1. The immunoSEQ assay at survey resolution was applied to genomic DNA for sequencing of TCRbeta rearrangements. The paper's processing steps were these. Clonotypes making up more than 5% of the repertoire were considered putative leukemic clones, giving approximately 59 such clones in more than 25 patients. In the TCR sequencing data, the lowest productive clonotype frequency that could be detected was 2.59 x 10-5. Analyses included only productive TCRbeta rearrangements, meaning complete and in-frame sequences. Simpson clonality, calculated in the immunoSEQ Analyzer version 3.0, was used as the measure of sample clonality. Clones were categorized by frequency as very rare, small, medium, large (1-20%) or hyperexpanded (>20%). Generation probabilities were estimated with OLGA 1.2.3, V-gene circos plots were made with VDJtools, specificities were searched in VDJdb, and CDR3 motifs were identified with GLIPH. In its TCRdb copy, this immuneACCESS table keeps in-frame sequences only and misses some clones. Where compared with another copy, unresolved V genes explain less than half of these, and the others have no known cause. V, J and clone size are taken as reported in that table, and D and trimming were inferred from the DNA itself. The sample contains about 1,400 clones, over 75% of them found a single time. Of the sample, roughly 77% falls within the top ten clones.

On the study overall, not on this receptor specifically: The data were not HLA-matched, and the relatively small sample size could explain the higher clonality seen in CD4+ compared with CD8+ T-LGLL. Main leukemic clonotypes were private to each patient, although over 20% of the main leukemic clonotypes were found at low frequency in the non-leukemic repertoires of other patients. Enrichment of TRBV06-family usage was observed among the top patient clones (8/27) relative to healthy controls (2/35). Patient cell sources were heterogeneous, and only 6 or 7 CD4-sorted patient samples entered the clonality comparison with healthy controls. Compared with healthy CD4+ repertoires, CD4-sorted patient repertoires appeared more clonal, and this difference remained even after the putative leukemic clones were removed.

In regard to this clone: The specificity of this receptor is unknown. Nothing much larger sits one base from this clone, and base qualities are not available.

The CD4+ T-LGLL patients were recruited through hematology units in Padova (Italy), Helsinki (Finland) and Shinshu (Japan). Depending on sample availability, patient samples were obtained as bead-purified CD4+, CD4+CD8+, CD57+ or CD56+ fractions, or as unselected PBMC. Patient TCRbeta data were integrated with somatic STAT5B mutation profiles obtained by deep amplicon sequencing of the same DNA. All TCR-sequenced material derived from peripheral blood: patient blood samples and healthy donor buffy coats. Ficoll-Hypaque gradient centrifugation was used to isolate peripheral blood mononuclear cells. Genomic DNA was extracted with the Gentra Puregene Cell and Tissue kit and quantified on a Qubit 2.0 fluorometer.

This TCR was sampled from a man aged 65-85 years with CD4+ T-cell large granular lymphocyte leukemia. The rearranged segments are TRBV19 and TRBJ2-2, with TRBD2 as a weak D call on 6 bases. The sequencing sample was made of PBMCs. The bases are TGTGCCAGTAGTATGGGACTCCTGAGGACCGGGGAGCTGTTTTTT. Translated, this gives CASSMGLLRTGELFF. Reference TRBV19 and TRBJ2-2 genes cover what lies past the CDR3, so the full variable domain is DGGITQSPKYLFRKEGQNVTLSCEQNLNHDAMYWYRQDPGQGLRLIYYSQIVNDFQKGDIAEGYSVSREKKESFPLTVTSAQKNPTAFYLCASSMGLLRTGELFFGEGSRLTVL.